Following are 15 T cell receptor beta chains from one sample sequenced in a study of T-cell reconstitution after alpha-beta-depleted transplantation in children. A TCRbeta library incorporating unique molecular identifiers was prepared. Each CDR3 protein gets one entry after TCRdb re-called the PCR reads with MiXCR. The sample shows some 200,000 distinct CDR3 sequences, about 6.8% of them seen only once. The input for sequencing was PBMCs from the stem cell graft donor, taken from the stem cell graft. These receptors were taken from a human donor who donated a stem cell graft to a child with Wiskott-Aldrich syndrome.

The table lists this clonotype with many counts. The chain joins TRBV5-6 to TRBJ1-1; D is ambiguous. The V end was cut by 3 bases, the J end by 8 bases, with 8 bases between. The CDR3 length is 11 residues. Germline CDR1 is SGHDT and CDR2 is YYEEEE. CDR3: CASSYREEAFF. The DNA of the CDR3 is TGTGCCAGCAGCTACCGGGAGGAAGCTTTCTTT.

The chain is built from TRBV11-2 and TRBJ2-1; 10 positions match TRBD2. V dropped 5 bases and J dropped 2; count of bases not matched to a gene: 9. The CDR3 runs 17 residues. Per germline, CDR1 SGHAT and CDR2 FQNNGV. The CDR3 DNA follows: TGTGCCAGCAGCCTCGGTGTTACTAGCGGGGCCTACAATGAGCAGTTCTTC. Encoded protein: CASSLGVTSGAYNEQFF.

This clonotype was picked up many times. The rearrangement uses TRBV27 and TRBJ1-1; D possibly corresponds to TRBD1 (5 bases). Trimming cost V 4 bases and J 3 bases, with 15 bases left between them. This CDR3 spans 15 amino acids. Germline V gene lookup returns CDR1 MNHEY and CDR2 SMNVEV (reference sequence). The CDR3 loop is CASSYSGRIYTEAFF. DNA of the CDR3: TGTGCCAGCAGTTATTCGGGGCGGATCTACACTGAAGCTTTCTTT.

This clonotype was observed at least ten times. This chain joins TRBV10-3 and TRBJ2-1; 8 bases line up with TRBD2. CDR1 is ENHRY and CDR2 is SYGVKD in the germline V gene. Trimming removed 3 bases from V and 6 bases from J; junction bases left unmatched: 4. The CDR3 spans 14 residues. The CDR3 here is CAISDSGTSNEQFF. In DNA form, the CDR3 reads TGTGCCATCAGTGATTCCGGGACTAGCAATGAGCAGTTCTTC.

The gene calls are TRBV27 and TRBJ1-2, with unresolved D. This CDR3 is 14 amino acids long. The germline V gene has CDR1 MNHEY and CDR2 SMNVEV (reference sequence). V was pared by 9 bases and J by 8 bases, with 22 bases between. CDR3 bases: TGTGCCAGTGCTCCCGACCCCACAGCGGGGGGCTACACCTTC. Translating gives CASAPDPTAGGYTF.

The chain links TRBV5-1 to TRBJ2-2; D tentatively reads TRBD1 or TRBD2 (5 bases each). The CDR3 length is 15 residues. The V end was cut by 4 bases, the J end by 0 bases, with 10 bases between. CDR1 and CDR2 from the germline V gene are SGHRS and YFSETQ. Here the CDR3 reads CASSGTVSNTGELFF. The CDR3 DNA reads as TGCGCCAGCAGCGGGACCGTTTCGAACACCGGGGAGCTGTTTTTT.

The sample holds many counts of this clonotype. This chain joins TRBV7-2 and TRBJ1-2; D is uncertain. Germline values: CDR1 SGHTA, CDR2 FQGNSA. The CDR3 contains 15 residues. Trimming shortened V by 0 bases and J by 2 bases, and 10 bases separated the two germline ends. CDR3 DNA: TGTGCCAGCAGCTTAGCCCCAGGAGGGAACTATGGCTACACCTTC. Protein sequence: CASSLAPGGNYGYTF.

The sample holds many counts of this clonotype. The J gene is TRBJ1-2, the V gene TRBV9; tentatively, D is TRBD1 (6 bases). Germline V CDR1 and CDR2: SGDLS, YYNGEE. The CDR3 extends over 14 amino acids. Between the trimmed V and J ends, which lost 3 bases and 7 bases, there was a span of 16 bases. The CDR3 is CASSAHRAGGGYTF. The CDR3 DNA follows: TGTGCCAGCAGCGCACACAGGGCAGGCGGTGGCTACACCTTC.

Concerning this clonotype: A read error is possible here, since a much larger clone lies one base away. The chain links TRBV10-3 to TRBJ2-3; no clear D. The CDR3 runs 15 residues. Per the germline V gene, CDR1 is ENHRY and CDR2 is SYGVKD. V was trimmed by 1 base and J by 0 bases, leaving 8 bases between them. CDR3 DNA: TGTGCCATCAGTGAGTTACGGCGCAGCACAGATACGCAGTATTTT. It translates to CAISELRRSTDTQYF.

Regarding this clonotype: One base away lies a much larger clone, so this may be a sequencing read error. CDR3 protein: CASSMTYEQYF. CDR3 bases: TGTGCCAGCAGTATGACCTACGAGCAGTACTTC. The chain employs TRBV2 and TRBJ2-7; D remains unclear. The CDR3 is 11 residues long. CDR1 and CDR2 from the germline V gene are SNHLY and FYNNEI. The germline V and J ends were trimmed by 5 bases and 2 bases, with 4 bases remaining between them.

This chain's CDR3 is CASSLFPLGQGNTGELFF. The CDR3 DNA sequence: TGCGCCAGCAGTCTCTTCCCCCTTGGACAGGGAAACACCGGGGAGCTGTTTTTT. This chain links TRBV5-1 with TRBJ2-2, with TRBD1 matching over 8 bases. V was clipped by 5 bases and J by 2 bases; unmatched bases: 14. This CDR3 contains 18 residues. Germline-derived CDR1 and CDR2 are SGHRS and YFSETQ.

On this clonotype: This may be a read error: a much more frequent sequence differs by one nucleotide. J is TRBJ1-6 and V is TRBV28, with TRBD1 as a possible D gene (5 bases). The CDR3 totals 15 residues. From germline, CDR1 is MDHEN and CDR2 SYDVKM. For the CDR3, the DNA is TGTGTCAGCAGTTTAAGGTCAGGGAATAATTCACCCCTCCACTTT. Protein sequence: CVSSLRSGNNSPLHF.

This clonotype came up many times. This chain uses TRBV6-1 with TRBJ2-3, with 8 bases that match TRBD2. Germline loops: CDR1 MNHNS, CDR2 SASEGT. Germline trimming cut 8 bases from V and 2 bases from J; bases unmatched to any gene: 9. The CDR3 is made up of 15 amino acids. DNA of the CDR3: TGTGCCAGCCGGGGGGGGCGGGAGGCCACAGATACGCAGTATTTT. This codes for CASRGGREATDTQYF.

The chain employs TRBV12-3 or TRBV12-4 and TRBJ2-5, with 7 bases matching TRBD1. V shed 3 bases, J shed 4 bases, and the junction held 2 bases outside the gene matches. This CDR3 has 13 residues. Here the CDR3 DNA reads TGTGCCAGCAGTTTGAGGGGGCGAGAGACCCAGTACTTC. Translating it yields CASSLRGRETQYF.

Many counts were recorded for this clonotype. The CDR3 DNA reads TGTGCCAGCAGTTTACAGGGGGGAAACTATGGCTACACCTTC. Translated: CASSLQGGNYGYTF. J is TRBJ1-2 and V is TRBV27, with TRBD1 identical over 7 bases. Trimming cost V 2 bases and J 2 bases; bases outside gene matches: 2. This CDR3 is built from 14 residues. CDR1 MNHEY and CDR2 SMNVEV come from the germline V gene (reference sequence).